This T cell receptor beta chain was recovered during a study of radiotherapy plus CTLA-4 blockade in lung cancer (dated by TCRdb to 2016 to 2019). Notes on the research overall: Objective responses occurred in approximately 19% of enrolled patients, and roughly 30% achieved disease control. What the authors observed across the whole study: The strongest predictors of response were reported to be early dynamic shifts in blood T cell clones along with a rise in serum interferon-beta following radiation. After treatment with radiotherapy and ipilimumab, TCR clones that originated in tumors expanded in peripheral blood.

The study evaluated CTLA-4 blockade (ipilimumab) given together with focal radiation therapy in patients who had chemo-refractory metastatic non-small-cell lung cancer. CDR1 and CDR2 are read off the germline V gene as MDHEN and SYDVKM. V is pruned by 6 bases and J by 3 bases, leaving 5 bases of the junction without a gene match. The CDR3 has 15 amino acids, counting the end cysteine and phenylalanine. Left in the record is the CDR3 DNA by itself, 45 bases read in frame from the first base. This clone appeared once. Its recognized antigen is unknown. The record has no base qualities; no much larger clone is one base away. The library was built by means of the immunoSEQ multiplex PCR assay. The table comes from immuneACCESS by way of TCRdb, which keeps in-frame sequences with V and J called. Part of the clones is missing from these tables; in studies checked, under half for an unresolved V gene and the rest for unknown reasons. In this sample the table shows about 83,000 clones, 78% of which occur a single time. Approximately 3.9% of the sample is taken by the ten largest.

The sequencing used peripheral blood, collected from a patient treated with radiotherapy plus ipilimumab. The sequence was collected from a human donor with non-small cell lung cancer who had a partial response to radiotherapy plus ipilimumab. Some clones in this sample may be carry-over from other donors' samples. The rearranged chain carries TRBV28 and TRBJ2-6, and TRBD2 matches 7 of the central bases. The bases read TGTGCCAGCAGCATCGGGGGGTTTGGGGCCAACGTCCTGACTTTC. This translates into CASSIGGFGANVLTF.